Listed below are T cell receptor beta chains from one sample, sequenced in a study of blood T cell repertoires in COVID-19. Profiled with immunoSEQ multiplex PCR; TCRdb holds only in-frame clones, not every one. The sample consists of approximately 130,000 clones, around nine tenths of them appearing once. Source material: peripheral blood. These receptors all come from a woman aged 50 to 60 with acute or convalescent COVID-19. CDR3s include the opening cysteine and the closing phenylalanine or tryptophan. The order of the fields is clone size, D gene, J gene, V gene, CDR3 protein, CDR3 DNA. The D gene is left open where the match is weak. Some rows have no size entry. The others give once, few or many, or a class for an expanded clone.

>.|.|TRBJ1-1|TRBV5-6
CASSWISAEAFF
TGTGCCAGCAGCTGGATTAGCGCTGAAGCTTTCTTT
>.|TRBD2|TRBJ2-3|TRBV4-3
CASSQDSVAGGHPDTQYF
TGCGCCAGCAGCCAAGATTCCGTAGCGGGGGGGCACCCAGATACGCAGTATTTT
>.|TRBD1|TRBJ1-2|TRBV5-1
CASSLVEGADYGYTF
TGCGCCAGCAGCTTGGTCGAGGGGGCGGACTATGGCTACACCTTC
>once|TRBD1|TRBJ1-1|TRBV18
CASSPGQSNTEAFF
TGTGCCAGCTCACCGGGACAGAGTAACACTGAAGCTTTCTTT
>.|.|TRBJ2-1|TRBV29-1
CSVDAGGAGVYNEQFF
TGCAGCGTTGACGCCGGGGGCGCGGGGGTCTACAATGAGCAGTTCTTC
>.|.|TRBJ1-5|TRBV6-5
CASSSGSGSQPQHF
TGTGCCAGCAGTTCGGGATCCGGAAGTCAGCCCCAGCATTTT
>.|TRBD2|TRBJ2-3|TRBV3-1/TRBV3-2
CASSLLFTSGGAVDTQYF
TGTGCCAGCAGCCTACTGTTCACTAGCGGGGGGGCAGTAGATACGCAGTATTTT
>.|TRBD1|TRBJ2-5|TRBV7-8
CASSSHPGTGEETQYF
TGTGCCAGCAGCTCCCACCCCGGGACAGGAGAAGAGACCCAGTACTTC
>.|TRBD1|TRBJ1-1|TRBV28
CASSPPGQGVNTEAFF
TGTGCCAGCAGTCCTCCGGGACAGGGTGTGAACACTGAAGCTTTCTTT
>.|.|TRBJ1-5|TRBV4-1
CASSPDRTVNQPQHF
TGCGCCAGCAGCCCCGATCGGACAGTCAATCAGCCCCAGCATTTT
>once|.|TRBJ1-2|TRBV9
CASSAGNYGYTF
TGTGCCAGCAGCGCGGGTAACTATGGCTACACCTTC
>.|TRBD1|TRBJ2-2|TRBV6-5
CASRGDRSTGELFF
TGTGCCAGCAGGGGGGACAGGTCCACCGGGGAGCTGTTTTTT
>.|TRBD1|TRBJ1-2|TRBV7-2
CASSLVGRRTGAFYGYTF
TGTGCCAGCAGCTTAGTGGGGCGGCGGACAGGGGCCTTCTATGGCTACACCTTC
>once|.|TRBJ1-2|TRBV21-1
CASSLKSDHRGWGYTF
TGTGCCAGCAGCCTAAAGAGTGACCACAGGGGATGGGGCTACACCTTC
>.|TRBD1|TRBJ1-6|TRBV28
CASRTGGWSYNSPLHF
TGTGCCAGCAGGACAGGGGGCTGGTCCTATAATTCACCCCTCCACTTT
>.|.|TRBJ1-2|TRBV7-2
CASSLDGRDYTF
TGTGCCAGCAGCTTAGATGGGAGAGACTACACCTTC
>many|TRBD1|TRBJ2-7|TRBV7-9
CASSVRDRGSYEQYF
TGTGCCAGCAGCGTCCGGGACAGGGGATCCTACGAGCAGTACTTC
>.|TRBD1|TRBJ1-1|TRBV28
CASSPRDRVVTEAFF
TGTGCCAGCAGTCCCCGGGACAGGGTGGTCACTGAAGCTTTCTTT
>.|TRBD2|TRBJ2-1|TRBV27
CASYGASGYNEQFF
TGTGCCAGCTATGGGGCTAGCGGCTACAATGAGCAGTTCTTC
>once|.|TRBJ1-2|TRBV19
CASSIPGIANYGYTF
TGTGCCAGTAGTATCCCCGGGATAGCTAACTATGGCTACACCTTC
>once|.|TRBJ2-3|TRBV6-6
CASSTDGRQYF
TGTGCCAGCAGTACCGATGGTAGGCAGTATTTT
>.|TRBD1|TRBJ1-2|TRBV6-5
CASTSTGIRGYTF
TGTGCCAGCACCTCGACAGGGATTAGGGGCTACACCTTC
>.|TRBD1|TRBJ1-2|TRBV19
CASSMRKSPAGTAHGYTF
TGTGCCAGTAGTATGCGAAAGTCCCCCGCAGGGACAGCTCATGGCTACACCTTC
>.|.|TRBJ2-5|TRBV6-5
CATSGHLGETQYF
TGTGCCACCTCGGGACATTTAGGGGAGACCCAGTACTTC
>.|TRBD1|TRBJ2-5|TRBV27
CASGFGQGARETQYF
TGTGCCAGCGGATTCGGACAGGGGGCGAGGGAGACCCAGTACTTC
>.|.|TRBJ1-6|TRBV9
CASSAGAGRSYNSPLHF
TGTGCCAGCAGCGCCGGGGCGGGGAGGTCCTATAATTCACCCCTCCACTTT
>once|.|TRBJ1-1|TRBV29-1
CSVDRQQNTEAFF
TGCAGCGTTGACAGGCAGCAGAACACTGAAGCTTTCTTT
>.|TRBD2|TRBJ2-1|TRBV7-2
CASSLASGGVNEQFF
TGTGCCAGCAGCTTAGCGAGCGGGGGCGTCAATGAGCAGTTCTTC
>.|.|TRBJ1-1|TRBV18
CASSPSPPEAFF
TGTGCCAGCTCACCGAGTCCGCCTGAAGCTTTCTTT
>.|TRBD2|TRBJ2-7|TRBV7-9
CASSNPGLAAEQYF
TGTGCCAGCAGCAACCCGGGACTAGCGGCCGAGCAGTACTTC
>.|.|TRBJ2-5|TRBV10-3
CAISPGSVQETQYF
TGTGCCATCAGCCCGGGGAGTGTGCAAGAGACCCAGTACTTC
>.|TRBD1|TRBJ1-6|TRBV27
CASSSQTGALGSPLHF
TGTGCCAGCAGTTCTCAGACAGGGGCCCTAGGTTCACCCCTCCACTTT
>.|.|TRBJ1-5|TRBV27
CASSPGFEPQHF
TGTGCCAGCAGTCCGGGGTTCGAGCCCCAGCATTTT
>once|.|TRBJ1-5|TRBV9
CASSDPSQVPYNQPQHF
TGTGCCAGCAGCGACCCGTCCCAGGTGCCCTACAATCAGCCCCAGCATTTT
>once|.|TRBJ2-6|TRBV24-1
CATSDPRYGANVLTF
TGTGCCACCAGTGACCCTCGCTATGGGGCCAACGTCCTGACTTTC
>.|TRBD1|TRBJ2-7|TRBV6-1
CASSEPILWDRPFLSEQYF
TGTGCCAGCAGTGAACCGATTCTCTGGGACAGGCCCTTCTTATCGGAGCAGTACTTC